This T cell receptor beta chain was found in a study of beta chain features in type 1 diabetes (dated by TCRdb to the late 2010s). Notes on the research overall: Patients and healthy donors did not differ in mean age, gender distribution, total cell number or subset yield. Across all samples, fewer than 110,000,000 sorted cells were examined, and cell number per subset correlated strongly with RNA yield. In the study, TCRB repertoires of sorted circulating CD4+ T cell subsets from recently diagnosed type 1 diabetes patients were compared with those of matched healthy donors. Regulatory and stem cell-like memory subsets were obtained from only 8 patients and roughly 8 healthy donors, while naive and central memory subsets were obtained from all 30 or so donors.

The High Capacity cDNA Reverse Transcription Kit was used to reverse transcribe all of the isolated RNA, meaning that expressed TCRB transcripts were what got sequenced. Deep immunoSEQ sequencing was applied to naive, central memory and regulatory T cell samples, giving an average of roughly 3.6 million total reads per sample. Sorted cells were lysed in RLT buffer and RNA was extracted with DNase-treated RNeasy Micro or Mini kits, depending on cell number. Each cell subset was processed on its own to prevent cross-contamination, while patient and healthy donor samples were processed together. The immunoSEQ multiplex PCR was used to amplify TCRB sequences from cDNA, generating 87-bp fragments that spanned the CDR3 region. The amplicons were sequenced using the Illumina HiSeq platform. As for the original processing: PCR bias was corrected computationally using synthetic template baselines, and reads within Hamming distance 2 were collapsed, with unmergeable singletons discarded. Reads were aligned against IMGT so that V, D and J genes, CDR3 length and insertions or deletions at six rearrangement sites could be assigned. Within each subset, clonotype counts were normalized to sorted cell number, after which true diversity and Gini coefficients were computed with the tcR R package. The overlap coefficient, calculated on TCRB nucleotide sequences, was used to quantify repertoire sharing. Out-of-frame TCRB sequences from naive cells were analyzed to stand in for the pre-selection repertoire. TCRdb took over this immuneACCESS table, retaining in-frame rearrangements with V and J assigned. Such tables are incomplete; in checked studies, under half of the missing clones stem from an unresolved V gene, and the remainder is unexplained. V and J calls and clone size are those listed in that table; D and trimming were worked out from the DNA. This sample has some 400,000 clones in its table, and roughly 15% of those were observed once. The ten largest clones add up to approximately 0.019% of the sample.

Each donor gave one peripheral blood draw, averaging approximately 120 mL, which was collected into heparinised tubes. Using a panel that included CD45RO, CCR7, CD25, CD127, CD95 and CD27, naive, central memory, regulatory and stem cell-like memory CD4+ T cells were sorted on a BD FACSAria II. Every sorted population had a purity above 98%. PBMCs were separated immediately by Lymphoprep density gradient centrifugation and were stained directly, without being cultured. So that batch effects would be minimized, each experiment stained and sorted samples in pairs, pairing one healthy donor with one patient. General findings and caveats noted by the study authors: At VDJ recombination sites, patients with type 1 diabetes made fewer insertions and deleted more nucleotides, a pattern implying thymic rearrangement abnormalities. Because small numbers of individuals were included in the HLA sub-analyses, any influence of HLA type on TCRB rearrangement was left unresolved. PCR may preferentially amplify shorter templates, but because patient and control samples were amplified and corrected together, any resulting skew would affect both groups equally. A moderate but significant shortening of TCRB CDR3 length was observed in type 1 diabetes patients in all four CD4+ subsets. The naive, central memory and regulatory TCRB repertoires appeared to resemble one another more closely among patients than among healthy donors. Because cDNA was sequenced instead of genomic DNA, highly expressing activated cells could be over-represented, though the groups showed no difference in activation or CD3 levels.

This clone was observed a few times. The specificity of this receptor is unknown. No much larger clone is present one base from it, and per-base qualities are unavailable. The CDR3 starts with the cysteine, ends with the phenylalanine, and has 14 residues. Only the CDR3 DNA is retained, 42 bases long and in frame from the first base. CDR1 and CDR2, per the germline V gene (reference sequence), are SEHNR and FQNEAQ. V loses 4 bases of germline sequence and J loses 2 bases, and the interval between the two ends is 11 bases. Source material: naive CD4+ T cells from blood. In light of the paper, this sample's cell subset or site label describes: true naive CD4+ T cells. The source is a woman under 30 in good health. The V and J segments used are TRBV7-9 and TRBJ2-5, with TRBD2 as a weak D call on 5 bases. The DNA sequence reads TGTGCCAGCAGCTCTAGGGTAGCGCAAGAGACCCAGTACTTC. This codes for CASSSRVAQETQYF. Outside the CDR3, residues come from the reference TRBV7-9 and TRBJ2-5 proteins, so the full variable domain is: DTGVSQNPRHKITKRGQNVTFRCDPISEHNRLYWYRQTLGQGPEFLTYFQNEAQLEKSRLLSDRFSAERPKGSFSTLEIQRTEQGDSAMYLCASSSRVAQETQYFGPGTRLLVL.